These 11 T cell receptor beta chains share one sample of origin, sequenced in a study of cytomegalovirus exposure and HLA in healthy donors. The PCR ran on 60 Vbeta and 13 Jbeta primers. Profiling relied on immunoSEQ multiplex PCR, and the TCRdb table lists in-frame clones only, not all of them. This sample has approximately 170,000 clones, with roughly 80% found just once. The specimen sequenced was PBMCs. Receptor source: a woman aged 18-35 years in good health and CMV-seronegative.

CDR3 nucleotide sequence: TGTGCCAGCAGCTCACGAGGGGCGGGAGATTACACGCAGTATTTT. Encoded protein: CASSSRGAGDYTQYF. The J gene is TRBJ2-3, the V gene TRBV5-4; 7 bases line up with TRBD2. The germline V gene encodes CDR1 SGHNT and CDR2 YYREEE (reference sequence). This CDR3 contains 15 residues. The junction had 13 bases not matched to a gene; V was cut back by 3 bases and J by 9 bases.

The V and J genes are TRBV7-6 and TRBJ2-2; D uncertain. V was pared by 1 base and J by 3 bases, with 6 bases between. CDR1 and CDR2 (germline): SGHVS, FNYEAQ. The CDR3 is made up of 14 amino acids. Written as DNA, the CDR3 is TGTGCCAGCAGCTTAGATATTGACACCGGGGAGCTGTTTTTT. Protein sequence: CASSLDIDTGELFF.

The rearrangement joins TRBV11-2 to TRBJ2-3, with D tentatively TRBD1 (6 bases). V was clipped by 4 bases and J by 2 bases, with 13 bases between them. The length of the CDR3 is 15 residues. Looked up from germline, CDR1 is SGHAT and CDR2 is FQNNGV. In nucleotides, the CDR3 is TGTGCCAGCAGCTCTCAGGGGTTACCCACAGATACGCAGTATTTT. Translated: CASSSQGLPTDTQYF.

J is TRBJ2-1 and V is TRBV18; no firm D call. The CDR3 contains 13 residues. Germline assignment: CDR1 KGHSH and CDR2 LQKENI. Trimming removed 3 bases at V and 5 bases at J, with 8 bases between. The CDR3 sequence is CASSPSLNNEQFF. In DNA form, the CDR3 reads TGTGCCAGCTCACCGTCGCTAAACAATGAGCAGTTCTTC.

The rearrangement joins TRBV27 to TRBJ2-3; possibly TRBD2 for D (6 bases). CDR3 length equals 15 residues. Germline V lookup: CDR1 MNHEY, CDR2 SMNVEV (reference sequence). V shed 8 bases and J shed 8 bases, with 23 bases lying between them. The CDR3: CASRINTGGSGTQYF. CDR3 in DNA: TGTGCCAGCCGCATCAATACAGGAGGGAGTGGTACGCAGTATTTT.

The chain links TRBV2 to TRBJ2-7, with D possibly matching TRBD2 (6 bases). The CDR3 loop spans 13 amino acids. CDR1 and CDR2 from the germline V gene are SNHLY and FYNNEI. V shed 7 bases and J shed 6 bases, with 16 bases lying between them. The CDR3 reads CASTQNPGGEQYF. CDR3 DNA: TGTGCCAGCACCCAGAATCCCGGGGGCGAGCAGTACTTC.

This clone was counted only a few times. This sequence joins TRBV28 and TRBJ2-3; a possible D gene is TRBD1 (6 bases). The CDR3 runs to 13 residues. Germline V gives CDR1 MDHEN, CDR2 SYDVKM. The V gene lost 8 bases and the J gene lost 2 bases, with 11 bases spanning the gap. The DNA of the CDR3 is TGTGCCAGCCAAGGGGGAATCACAGATACGCAGTATTTT. Amino acid sequence: CASQGGITDTQYF.

This chain connects TRBV9 to TRBJ2-7; 8 bases are shared with TRBD1. V was clipped by 4 bases and J by 4 bases; unmatched bases: 10. CDR3 size: 15 residues. Germline V gene sequence: CDR1 SGDLS, CDR2 YYNGEE. The CDR3 here is CASSIAGTGSYEQYF. DNA of the CDR3: TGTGCCAGCAGCATCGCCGGGACAGGTTCTTACGAGCAGTACTTC. Filled out from reference TRBV9 and TRBJ2-7, the complete variable domain reads DSGVTQTPKHLITATGQRVTLRCSPRSGDLSVYWYQQSLDQGLQFLIQYYNGEERAKGNILERFSAQQFPDLHSELNLSSLELGDSALYFCASSIAGTGSYEQYFGPGTRLTVT.

This clone was seen a few times. The chain uses TRBV7-7 and TRBJ2-4; possible D gene TRBD2, 6 bases. The CDR3 sequence is 14 residues long. The germline V gene encodes CDR1 SSHAT and CDR2 FNYEAQ (reference sequence). The CDR3 here is CAPWRVVAKNIQYF. CDR3 in DNA: TGTGCTCCCTGGAGGGTGGTGGCCAAAAACATTCAGTACTTC.

The chain employs TRBV19 and TRBJ2-6, with D uncertain. In germline, CDR1 is LNHDA, CDR2 SQIVND (reference sequence). This CDR3 comprises 14 residues. Trimming pared 5 bases from V and 0 bases from J, leaving 5 bases between. DNA of the CDR3: TGTGCCAGTAGTTGGAGCTCTGGGGCCAACGTCCTGACTTTC. Amino acids: CASSWSSGANVLTF.

This clone has a single count. V and J are TRBV5-1 and TRBJ2-3; D gene ambiguous. V lost 6 bases and J lost 2, with 7 bases in between. This CDR3 contains 12 residues. Germline V lookup: CDR1 SGHRS, CDR2 YFSETQ. The CDR3 spells CASNQDTDTQYF. The CDR3, as DNA: TGCGCCAGCAACCAGGACACAGATACGCAGTATTTT.